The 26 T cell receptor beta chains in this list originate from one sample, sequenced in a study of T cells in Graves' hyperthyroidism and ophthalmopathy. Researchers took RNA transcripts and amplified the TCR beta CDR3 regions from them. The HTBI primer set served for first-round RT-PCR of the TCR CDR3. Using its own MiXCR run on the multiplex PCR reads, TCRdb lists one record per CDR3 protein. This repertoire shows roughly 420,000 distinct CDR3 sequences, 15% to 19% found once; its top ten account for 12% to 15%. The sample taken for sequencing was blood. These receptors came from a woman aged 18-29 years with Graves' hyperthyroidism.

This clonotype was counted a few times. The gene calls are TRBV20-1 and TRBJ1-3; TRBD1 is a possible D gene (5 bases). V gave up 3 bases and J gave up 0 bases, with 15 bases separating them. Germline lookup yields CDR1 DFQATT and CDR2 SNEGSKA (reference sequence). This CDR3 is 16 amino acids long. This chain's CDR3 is CSASSGTMTSGNTIYF. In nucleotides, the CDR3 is TGCAGTGCTAGCTCCGGGACGATGACCTCTGGAAACACCATATATTTT.

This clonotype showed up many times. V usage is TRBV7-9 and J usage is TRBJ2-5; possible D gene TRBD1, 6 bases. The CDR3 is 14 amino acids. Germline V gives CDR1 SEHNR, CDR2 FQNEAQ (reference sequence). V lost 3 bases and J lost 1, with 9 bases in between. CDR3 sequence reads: CASSFQGPQETQYF. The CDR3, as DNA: TGTGCCAGCAGCTTTCAGGGGCCCCAAGAGACCCAGTACTTC.

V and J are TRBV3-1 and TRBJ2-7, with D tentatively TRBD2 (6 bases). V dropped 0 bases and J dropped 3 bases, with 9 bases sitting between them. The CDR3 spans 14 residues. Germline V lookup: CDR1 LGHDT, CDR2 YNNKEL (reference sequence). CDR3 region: CASSQDAGCYEQYF. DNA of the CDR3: TGTGCCAGCAGCCAAGACGCGGGGTGCTACGAGCAGTACTTC.

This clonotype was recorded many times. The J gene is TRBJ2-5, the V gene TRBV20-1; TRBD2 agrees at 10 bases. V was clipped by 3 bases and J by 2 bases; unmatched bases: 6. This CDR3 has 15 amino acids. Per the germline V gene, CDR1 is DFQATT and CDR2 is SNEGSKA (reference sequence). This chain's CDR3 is CSARELAGLQETQYF. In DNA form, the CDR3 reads TGCAGTGCTAGGGAACTAGCGGGACTTCAAGAGACCCAGTACTTC.

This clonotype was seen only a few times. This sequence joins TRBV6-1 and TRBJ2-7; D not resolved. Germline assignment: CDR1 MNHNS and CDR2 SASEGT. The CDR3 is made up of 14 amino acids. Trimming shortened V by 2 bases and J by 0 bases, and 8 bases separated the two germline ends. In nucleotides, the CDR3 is TGTGCCAGCAGTGAAAGGTTCAGCTCCTACGAGCAGTACTTC. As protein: CASSERFSSYEQYF.

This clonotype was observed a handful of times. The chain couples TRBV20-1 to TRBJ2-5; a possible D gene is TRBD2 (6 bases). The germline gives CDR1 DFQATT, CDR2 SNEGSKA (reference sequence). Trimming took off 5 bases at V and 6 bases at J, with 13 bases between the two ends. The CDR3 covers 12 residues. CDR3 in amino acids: CSAPRDSKTQYF. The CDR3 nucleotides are TGCAGTGCTCCCCGGGACTCCAAGACCCAGTACTTC.

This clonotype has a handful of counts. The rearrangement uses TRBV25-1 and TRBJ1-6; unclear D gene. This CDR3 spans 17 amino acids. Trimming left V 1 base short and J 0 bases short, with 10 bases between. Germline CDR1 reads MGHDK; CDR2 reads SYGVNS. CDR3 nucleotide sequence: TGTGCCAGCAGTGAATCCGACTACAGCTCCTATAATTCACCCCTCCACTTT. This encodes CASSESDYSSYNSPLHF.

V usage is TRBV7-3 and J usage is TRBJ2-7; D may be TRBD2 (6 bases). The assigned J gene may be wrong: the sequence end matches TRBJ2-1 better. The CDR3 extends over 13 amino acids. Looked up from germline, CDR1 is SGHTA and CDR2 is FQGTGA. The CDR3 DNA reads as TGTGCCAGCAGCTTATCGGGACTCTACGAGCAGTTCTTC. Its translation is CASSLSGLYEQFF.

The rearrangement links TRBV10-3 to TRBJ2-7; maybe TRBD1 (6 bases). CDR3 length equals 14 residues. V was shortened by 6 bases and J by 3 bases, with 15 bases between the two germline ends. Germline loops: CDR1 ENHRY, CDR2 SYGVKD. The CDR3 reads CAISDAGTIYEQYF. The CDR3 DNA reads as TGTGCCATCAGCGACGCCGGGACAATCTACGAGCAGTACTTC.

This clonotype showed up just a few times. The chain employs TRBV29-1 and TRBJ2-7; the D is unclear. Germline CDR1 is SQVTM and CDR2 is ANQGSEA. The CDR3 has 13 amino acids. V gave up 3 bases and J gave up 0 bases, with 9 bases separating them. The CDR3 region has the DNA TGCAGCGTTGAGATCCACAGCTCCTACGAGCAGTACTTC. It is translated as CSVEIHSSYEQYF.

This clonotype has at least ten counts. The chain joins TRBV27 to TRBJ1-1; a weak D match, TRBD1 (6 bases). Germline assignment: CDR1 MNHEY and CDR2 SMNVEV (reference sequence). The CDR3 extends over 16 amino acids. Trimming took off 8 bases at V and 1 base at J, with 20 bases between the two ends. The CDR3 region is CASRPRGALGNTEAFF. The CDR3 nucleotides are TGTGCCAGCCGGCCCCGGGGGGCCCTAGGGAACACTGAAGCTTTCTTT.

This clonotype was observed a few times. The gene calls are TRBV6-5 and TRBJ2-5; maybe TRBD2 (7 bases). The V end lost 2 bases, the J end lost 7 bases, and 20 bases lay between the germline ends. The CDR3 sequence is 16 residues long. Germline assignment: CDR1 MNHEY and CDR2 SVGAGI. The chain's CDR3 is CASSYGSGGGAVTQYF. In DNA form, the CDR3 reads TGTGCCAGCAGTTACGGTTCTGGTGGGGGGGCCGTGACCCAGTACTTC.

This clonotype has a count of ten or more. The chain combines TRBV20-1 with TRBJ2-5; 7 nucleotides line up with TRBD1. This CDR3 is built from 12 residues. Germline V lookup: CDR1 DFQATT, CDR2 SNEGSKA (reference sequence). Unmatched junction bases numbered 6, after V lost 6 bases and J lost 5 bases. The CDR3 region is CSAGTDPETQYF. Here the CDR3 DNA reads TGCAGTGCCGGGACAGATCCGGAGACCCAGTACTTC.

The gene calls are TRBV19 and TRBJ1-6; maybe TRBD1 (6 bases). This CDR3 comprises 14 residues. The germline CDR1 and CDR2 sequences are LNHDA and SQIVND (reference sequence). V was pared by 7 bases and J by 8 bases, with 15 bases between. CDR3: CASKPTGGYSPLHF. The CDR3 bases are TGTGCCAGTAAACCGACAGGAGGATATTCACCCCTCCACTTT.

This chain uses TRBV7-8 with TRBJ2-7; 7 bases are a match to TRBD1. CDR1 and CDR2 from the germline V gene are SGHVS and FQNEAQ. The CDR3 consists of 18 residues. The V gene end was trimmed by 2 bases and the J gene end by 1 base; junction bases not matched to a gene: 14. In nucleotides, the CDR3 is TGTGCCAGCAGCTTAATAGTTCTGGGACAGTCATATTCCTACGAGCAGTACTTC. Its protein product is CASSLIVLGQSYSYEQYF.

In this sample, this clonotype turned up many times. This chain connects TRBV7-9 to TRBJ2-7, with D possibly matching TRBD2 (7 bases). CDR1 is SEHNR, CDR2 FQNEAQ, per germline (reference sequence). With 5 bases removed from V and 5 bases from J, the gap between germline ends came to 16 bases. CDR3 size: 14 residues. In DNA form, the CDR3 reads TGTGCCAGCAGCAGCGGGACACATCTAAACGAGCAGTACTTC. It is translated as CASSSGTHLNEQYF.

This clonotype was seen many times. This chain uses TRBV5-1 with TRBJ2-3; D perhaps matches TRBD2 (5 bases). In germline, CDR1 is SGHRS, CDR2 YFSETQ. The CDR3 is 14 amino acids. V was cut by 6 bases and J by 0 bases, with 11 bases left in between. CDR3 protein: CASKSGGSTDTQYF. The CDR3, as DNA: TGCGCCAGCAAGAGCGGAGGAAGCACAGATACGCAGTATTTT.

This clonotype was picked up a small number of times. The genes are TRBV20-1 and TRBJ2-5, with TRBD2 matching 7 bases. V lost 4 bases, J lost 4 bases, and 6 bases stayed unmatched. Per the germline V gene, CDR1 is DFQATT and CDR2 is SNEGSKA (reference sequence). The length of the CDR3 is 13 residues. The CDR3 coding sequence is TGCAGTGCTACAAAGGGAGGGTTAGAGACCCAGTACTTC. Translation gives CSATKGGLETQYF.

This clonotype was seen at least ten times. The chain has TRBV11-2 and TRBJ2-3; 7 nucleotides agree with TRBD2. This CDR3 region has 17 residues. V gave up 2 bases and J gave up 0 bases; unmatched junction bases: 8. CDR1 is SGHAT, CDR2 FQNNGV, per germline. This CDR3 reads CASSLFPSGVSTDTQYF. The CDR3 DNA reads TGTGCCAGCAGCTTATTTCCTAGCGGAGTGAGCACAGATACGCAGTATTTT.

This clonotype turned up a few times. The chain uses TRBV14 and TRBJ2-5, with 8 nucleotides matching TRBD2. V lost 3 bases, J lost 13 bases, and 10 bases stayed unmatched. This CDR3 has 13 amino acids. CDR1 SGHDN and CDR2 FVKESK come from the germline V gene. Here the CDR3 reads CASSQAGAGGLYF. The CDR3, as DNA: TGTGCCAGCAGCCAGGCAGGTGCGGGAGGACTGTACTTC.

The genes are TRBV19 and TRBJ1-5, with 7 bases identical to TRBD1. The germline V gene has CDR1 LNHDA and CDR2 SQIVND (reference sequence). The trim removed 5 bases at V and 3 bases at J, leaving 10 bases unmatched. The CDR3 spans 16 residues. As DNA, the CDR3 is TGTGCCAGTAGTGGGAGAGGACAGGCGAACAATCAGCCCCAGCATTTT. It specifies CASSGRGQANNQPQHF.

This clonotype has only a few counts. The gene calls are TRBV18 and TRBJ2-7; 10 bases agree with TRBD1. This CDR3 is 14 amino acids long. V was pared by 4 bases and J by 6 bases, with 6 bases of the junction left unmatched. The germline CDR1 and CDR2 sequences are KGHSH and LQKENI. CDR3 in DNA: TGTGCCAGCTCACAGGGACAGGGGTCAAGCGAGCAGTACTTC. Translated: CASSQGQGSSEQYF.

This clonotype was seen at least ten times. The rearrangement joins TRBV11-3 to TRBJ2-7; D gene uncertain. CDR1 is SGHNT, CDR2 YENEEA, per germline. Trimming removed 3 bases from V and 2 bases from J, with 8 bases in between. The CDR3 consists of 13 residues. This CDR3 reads CASSLTSAYEQYF. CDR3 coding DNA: TGTGCCAGCAGCTTGACATCTGCCTACGAGCAGTACTTC.

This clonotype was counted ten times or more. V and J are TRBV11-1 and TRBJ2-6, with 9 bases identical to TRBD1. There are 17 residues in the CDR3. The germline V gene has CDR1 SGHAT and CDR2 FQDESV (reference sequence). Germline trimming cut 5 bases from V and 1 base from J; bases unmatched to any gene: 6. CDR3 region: CASSESGTGSGANVLTF. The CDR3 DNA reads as TGTGCCAGCAGCGAATCCGGGACAGGGTCTGGGGCCAACGTCCTGACTTTC.

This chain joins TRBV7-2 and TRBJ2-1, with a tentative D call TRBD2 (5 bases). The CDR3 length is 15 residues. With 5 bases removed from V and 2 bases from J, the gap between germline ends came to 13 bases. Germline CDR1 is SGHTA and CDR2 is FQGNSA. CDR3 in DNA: TGTGCCAGCAGCCTCGGGGTTCACCCCTACAATGAGCAGTTCTTC. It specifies CASSLGVHPYNEQFF.

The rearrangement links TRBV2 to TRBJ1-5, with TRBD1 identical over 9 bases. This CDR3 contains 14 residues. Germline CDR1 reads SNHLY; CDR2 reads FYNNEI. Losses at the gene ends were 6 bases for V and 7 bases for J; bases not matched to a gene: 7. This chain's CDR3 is CASRVGTGNQPQHF. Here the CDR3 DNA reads TGTGCCAGCAGAGTCGGGACAGGGAACCAGCCCCAGCATTTT.